The clone carrying this T cell receptor (beta chain) was counted between two and nine times. Its antigen is unknown. This sample is part of a study of T-cell memory formation after mild COVID-19. TCRalpha and TCRbeta libraries used 5'RACE with constant-segment primers and UMIs. TCRdb passed the 5' RACE reads through MiXCR, listing each CDR3 protein once. The table lists roughly 170,000 distinct CDR3 sequences, around a fifth of them singletons. Broader study findings: Cross-reactive memory appears to have joined, as suggested by some responding clones showing up in pre-infection memory.

The source is an adult woman who had mild COVID-19 (a few samples of this study predate the infection). Cell type and time point are not known. The sequenced sample was PBMCs or a T cell subset sorted from them (not recorded which).

For the CDR3, the DNA is TGTGCCAGCAGCTTAGGACTAGCGGGATTAGGGGAGACCCAGTACTTC. Its protein is CASSLGLAGLGETQYF. The chain carries TRBV7-6 and TRBJ2-5, with 11 bases matching TRBD2. The CDR3 spans 16 residues. CDR1 is SGHVS, CDR2 FNYEAQ, per germline. Trimming removed 1 base from V and 5 bases from J; junction bases left unmatched: 6.